This T cell receptor (beta chain) was documented in a study of circulating tumor DNA in untreated peripheral T-cell lymphoma. CDR3 length: 13 residues. The junction had 4 bases not matched to a gene; V was cut back by 5 bases and J by 3 bases. The V gene's germline CDR1 is SGDLS and CDR2 YYNGEE. The assay was immunoSEQ multiplex PCR, and TCRdb's table has in-frame clones only and misses some. The sample lists 7,000 or so clones, around 76% occurring once. The source of this sequence is a human donor with peripheral T-cell lymphoma. The chain links TRBV9 to TRBJ2-5, with 7 bases lining up with TRBD1. The sample consisted of tumor tissue. CDR3 protein: CASRPGQKETQYF. The CDR3 DNA follows: TGTGCCAGCAGACCGGGACAGAAAGAGACCCAGTACTTC.